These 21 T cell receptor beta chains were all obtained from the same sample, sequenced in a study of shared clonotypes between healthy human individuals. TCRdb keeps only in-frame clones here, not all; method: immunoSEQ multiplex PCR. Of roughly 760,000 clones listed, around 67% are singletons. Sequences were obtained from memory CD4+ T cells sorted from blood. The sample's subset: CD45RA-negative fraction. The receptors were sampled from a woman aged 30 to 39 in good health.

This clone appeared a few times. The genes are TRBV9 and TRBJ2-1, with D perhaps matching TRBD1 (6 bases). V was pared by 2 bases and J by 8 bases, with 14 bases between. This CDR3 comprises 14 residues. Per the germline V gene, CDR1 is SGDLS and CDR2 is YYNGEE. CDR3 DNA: TGTGCCAGCAGCGTCCAAAGCCCAGGGGATGAGCAGTTCTTC. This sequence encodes CASSVQSPGDEQFF.

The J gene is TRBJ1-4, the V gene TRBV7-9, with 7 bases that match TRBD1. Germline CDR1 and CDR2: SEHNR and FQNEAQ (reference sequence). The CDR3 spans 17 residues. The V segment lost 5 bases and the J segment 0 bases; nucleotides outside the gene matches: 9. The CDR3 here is CASSPRTGDATNEKLFF. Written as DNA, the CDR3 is TGTGCCAGCAGCCCGCGGACAGGTGATGCAACTAATGAAAAACTGTTTTTT.

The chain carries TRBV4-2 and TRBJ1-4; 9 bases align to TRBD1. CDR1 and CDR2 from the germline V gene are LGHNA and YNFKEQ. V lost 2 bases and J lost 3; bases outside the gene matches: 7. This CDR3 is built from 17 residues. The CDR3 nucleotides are TGTGCCAGCAGCCAAACGGGACAGGGTCAGGCTAATGAAAAACTGTTTTTT. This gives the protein CASSQTGQGQANEKLFF.

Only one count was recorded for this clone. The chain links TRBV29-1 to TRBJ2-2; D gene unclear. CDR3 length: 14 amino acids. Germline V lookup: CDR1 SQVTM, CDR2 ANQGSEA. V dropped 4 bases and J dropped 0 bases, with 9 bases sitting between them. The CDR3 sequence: CSVGFTTNTGELFF. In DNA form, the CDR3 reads TGCAGCGTTGGCTTTACGACGAACACCGGGGAGCTGTTTTTT.

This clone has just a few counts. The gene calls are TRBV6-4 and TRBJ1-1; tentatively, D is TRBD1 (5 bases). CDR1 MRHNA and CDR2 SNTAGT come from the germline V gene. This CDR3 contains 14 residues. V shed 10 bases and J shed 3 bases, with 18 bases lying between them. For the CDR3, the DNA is TGTGCCAACGACAAGGGGTCAATGGACACTGAAGCTTTCTTT. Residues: CANDKGSMDTEAFF.

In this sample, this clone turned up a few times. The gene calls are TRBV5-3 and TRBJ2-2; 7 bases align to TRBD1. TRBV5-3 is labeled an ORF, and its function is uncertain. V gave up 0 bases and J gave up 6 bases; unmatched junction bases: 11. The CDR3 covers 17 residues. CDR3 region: CARSLVPGQALPGELFF. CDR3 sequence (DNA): TGTGCCAGAAGCTTGGTCCCTGGACAGGCCCTCCCCGGGGAGCTGTTTTTT.

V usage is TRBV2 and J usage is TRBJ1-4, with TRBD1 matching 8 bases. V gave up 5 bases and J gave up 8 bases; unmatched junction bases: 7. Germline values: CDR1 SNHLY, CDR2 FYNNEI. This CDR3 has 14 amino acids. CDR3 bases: TGTGCCAGCAGTCGTGGACAGGGTAAAGAAAAACTGTTTTTT. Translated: CASSRGQGKEKLFF.

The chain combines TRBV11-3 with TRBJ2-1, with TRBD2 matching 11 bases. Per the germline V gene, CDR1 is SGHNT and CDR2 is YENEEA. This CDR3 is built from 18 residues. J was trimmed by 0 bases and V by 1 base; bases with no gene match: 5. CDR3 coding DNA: TGTGCCAGCAGCTTAGGCGCTAGCGGGAGGAGCTCCTACAATGAGCAGTTCTTC. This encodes CASSLGASGRSSYNEQFF.

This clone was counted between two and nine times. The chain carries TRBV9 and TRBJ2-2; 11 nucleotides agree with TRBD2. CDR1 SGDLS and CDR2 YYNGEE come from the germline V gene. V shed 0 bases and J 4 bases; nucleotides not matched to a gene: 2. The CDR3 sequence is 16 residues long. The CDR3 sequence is CASSVASGRITGELFF. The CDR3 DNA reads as TGTGCCAGCAGCGTAGCTAGCGGGAGGATCACCGGGGAGCTGTTTTTT.

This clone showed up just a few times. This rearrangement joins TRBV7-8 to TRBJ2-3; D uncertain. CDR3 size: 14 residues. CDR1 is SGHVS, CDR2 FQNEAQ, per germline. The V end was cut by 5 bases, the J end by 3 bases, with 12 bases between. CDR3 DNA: TGTGCCAGCAGCCCCGTACTTGGGACAGATACGCAGTATTTT. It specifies CASSPVLGTDTQYF.

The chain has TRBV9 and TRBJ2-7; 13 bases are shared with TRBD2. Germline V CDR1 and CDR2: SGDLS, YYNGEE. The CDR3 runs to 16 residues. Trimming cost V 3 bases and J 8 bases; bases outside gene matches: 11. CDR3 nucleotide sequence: TGTGCCAGCAGCGGATCGGGACTAGCGGGACCATGGCAGCAGTACTTC. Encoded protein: CASSGSGLAGPWQQYF.

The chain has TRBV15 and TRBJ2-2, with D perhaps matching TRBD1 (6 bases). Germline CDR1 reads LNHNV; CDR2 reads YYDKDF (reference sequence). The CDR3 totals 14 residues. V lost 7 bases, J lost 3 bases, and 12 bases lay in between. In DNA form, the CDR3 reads TGTGCCACCACAGGGGTTGAGTACACCGGGGAGCTGTTTTTT. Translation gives CATTGVEYTGELFF.

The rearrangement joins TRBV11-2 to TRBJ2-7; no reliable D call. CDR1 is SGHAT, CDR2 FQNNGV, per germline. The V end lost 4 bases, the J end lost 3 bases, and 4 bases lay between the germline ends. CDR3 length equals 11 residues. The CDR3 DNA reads TGTGCCAGCAGCTACCACTACGAGCAGTACTTC. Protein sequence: CASSYHYEQYF.

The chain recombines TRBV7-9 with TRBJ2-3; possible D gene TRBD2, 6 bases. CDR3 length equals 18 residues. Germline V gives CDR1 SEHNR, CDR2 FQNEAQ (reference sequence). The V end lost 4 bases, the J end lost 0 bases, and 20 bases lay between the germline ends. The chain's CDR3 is CASSYSGFDFSSTDTQYF. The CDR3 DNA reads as TGTGCCAGCAGCTATAGCGGTTTCGACTTTTCTAGCACAGATACGCAGTATTTT.

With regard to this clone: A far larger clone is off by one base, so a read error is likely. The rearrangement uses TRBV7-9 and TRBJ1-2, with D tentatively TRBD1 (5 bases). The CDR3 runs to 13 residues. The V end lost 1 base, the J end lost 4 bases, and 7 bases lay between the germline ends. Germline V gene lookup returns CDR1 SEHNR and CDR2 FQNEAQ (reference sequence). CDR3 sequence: CASSLGTTYGYTF. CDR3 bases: TGTGCCAGCAGCTTAGGGACAACCTATGGCTACACCTTC.

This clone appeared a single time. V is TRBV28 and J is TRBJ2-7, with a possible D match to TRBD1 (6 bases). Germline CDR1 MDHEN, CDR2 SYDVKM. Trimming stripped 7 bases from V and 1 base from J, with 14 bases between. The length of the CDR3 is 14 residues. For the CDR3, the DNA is TGTGCCAGCACTGTTCAGGGGTTGTCCTACGAGCAGTACTTC. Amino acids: CASTVQGLSYEQYF.

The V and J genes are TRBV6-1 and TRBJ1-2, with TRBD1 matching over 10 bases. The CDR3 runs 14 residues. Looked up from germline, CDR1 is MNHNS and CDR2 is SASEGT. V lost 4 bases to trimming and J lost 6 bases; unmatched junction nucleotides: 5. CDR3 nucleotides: TGTGCCAGCAGTGTAAGACAGGGGGCCGATGGCTACACCTTC. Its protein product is CASSVRQGADGYTF.

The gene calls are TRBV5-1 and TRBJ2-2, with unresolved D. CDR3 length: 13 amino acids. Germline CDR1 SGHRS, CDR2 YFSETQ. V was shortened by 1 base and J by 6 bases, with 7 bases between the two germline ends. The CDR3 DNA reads TGCGCCAGCAGCTTGTGGTCCGCCGGGGAGCTGTTTTTT. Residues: CASSLWSAGELFF.

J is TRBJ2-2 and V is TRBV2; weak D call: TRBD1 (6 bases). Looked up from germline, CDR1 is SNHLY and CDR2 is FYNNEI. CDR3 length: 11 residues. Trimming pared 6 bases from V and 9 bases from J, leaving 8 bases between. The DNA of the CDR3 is TGTGCCAGCAGCCGGGACAGGGAGCTGTTTTTT. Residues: CASSRDRELFF.

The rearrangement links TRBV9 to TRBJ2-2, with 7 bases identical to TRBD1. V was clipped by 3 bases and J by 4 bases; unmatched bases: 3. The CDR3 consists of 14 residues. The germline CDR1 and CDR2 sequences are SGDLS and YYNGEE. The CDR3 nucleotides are TGTGCCAGCAGCGCCCACAGGGGCACCGGGGAGCTGTTTTTT. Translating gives CASSAHRGTGELFF.

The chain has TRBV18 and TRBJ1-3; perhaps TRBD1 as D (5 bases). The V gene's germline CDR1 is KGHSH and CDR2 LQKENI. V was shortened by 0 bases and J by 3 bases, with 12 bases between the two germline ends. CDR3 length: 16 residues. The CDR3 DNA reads TGTGCCAGCTCACCACCGTCAGGGCTGGGTGGAAACACCATATATTTT. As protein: CASSPPSGLGGNTIYF.